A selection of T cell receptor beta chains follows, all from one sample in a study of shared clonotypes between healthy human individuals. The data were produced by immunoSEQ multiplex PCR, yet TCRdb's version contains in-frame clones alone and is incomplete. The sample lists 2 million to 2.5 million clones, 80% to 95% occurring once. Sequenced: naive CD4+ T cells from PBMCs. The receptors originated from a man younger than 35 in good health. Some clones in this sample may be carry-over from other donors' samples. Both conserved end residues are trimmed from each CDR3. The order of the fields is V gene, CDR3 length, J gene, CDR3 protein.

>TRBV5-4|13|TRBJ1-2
ASSLGDRANYGYT
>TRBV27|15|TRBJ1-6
ASSTRGRGINNSPLH
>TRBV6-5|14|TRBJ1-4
ASSSRGGRGGEKLF
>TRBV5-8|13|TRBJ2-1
ASSTGTSSYNEQF
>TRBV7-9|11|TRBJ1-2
ASSLDGNYGYT
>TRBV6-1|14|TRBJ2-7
ASSEEYGLAVYEQY
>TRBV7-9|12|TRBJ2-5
ASSFMGAQETQY
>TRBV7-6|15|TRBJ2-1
ASSPVWGAAYMGEQF
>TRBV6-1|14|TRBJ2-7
ASSGREASWSHEQY
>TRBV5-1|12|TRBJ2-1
ASSLGTSGNEQF
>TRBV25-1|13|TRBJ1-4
ASSDGTDYGEKLF
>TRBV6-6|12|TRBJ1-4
ASSDRGWIEKLF
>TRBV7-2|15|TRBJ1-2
ASSSGSKAGGFYGYT
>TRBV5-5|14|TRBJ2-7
ASSSSRARTGREQY
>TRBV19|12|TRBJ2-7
ASSYSRIGYEQY
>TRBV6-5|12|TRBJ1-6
ASSSALYNSPLH
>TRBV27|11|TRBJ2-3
ASRRDFYNTQY
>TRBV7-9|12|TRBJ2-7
ASSLAALAGVQY
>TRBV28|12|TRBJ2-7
ASSLGIASNGQY
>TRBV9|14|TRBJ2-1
ASSVGGTSSYNEQF
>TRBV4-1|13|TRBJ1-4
ASSPRDRFNEKLF
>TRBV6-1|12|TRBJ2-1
ASRTQLEHNEQF
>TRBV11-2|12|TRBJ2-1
ASSLYRQGNEQF
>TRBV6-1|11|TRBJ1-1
ASTWDKYTEAF
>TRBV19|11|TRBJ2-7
ASSTRTTYEQY
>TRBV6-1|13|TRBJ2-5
ASSEAWGNQETQY
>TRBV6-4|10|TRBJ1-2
ASSDSFRGYT
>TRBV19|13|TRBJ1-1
ASSAFRGRGTEAF
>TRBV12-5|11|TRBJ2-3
ASGLEEGTTQY
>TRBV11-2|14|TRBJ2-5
ASSSIAGPRGEAQY
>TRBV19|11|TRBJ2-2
ASSAREVGELF
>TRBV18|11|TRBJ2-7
ASSPGTGNEQY
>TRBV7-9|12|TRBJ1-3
ASSPGLSGNTIY
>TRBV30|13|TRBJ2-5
AWSATGGHGETQY
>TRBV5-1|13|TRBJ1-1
ASTNSRQGVTEAF
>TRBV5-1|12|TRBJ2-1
ASSLGGPNNEQF
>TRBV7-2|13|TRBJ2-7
ASSYDAQSAYEQY
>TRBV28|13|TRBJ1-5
ASSAPRRGNQPQH
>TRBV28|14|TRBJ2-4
ASSPPGGLAKNIQY
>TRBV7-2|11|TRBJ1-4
ASSVQGNEKLF
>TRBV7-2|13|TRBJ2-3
ASSLGLAGVALEY
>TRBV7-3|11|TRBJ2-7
ASSSQQGYEQY
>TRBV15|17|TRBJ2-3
ATSRSGGASGKGTDTQY
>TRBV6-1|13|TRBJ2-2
ASLPRTGNTGELF
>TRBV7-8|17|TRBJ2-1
ASSRRTSGFPSSPNEQF
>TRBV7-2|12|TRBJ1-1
ASSYGHRGTEAF
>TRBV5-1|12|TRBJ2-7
ASSTLAGGYEQY
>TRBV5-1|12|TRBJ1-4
ASSVTGWREKLF
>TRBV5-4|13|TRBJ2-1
ASSLSPSGHNEQF
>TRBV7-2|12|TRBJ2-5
ASSLSGGQETQY
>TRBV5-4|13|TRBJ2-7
ASSFGGVGSYEQY
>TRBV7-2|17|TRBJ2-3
ASSLSDRLKPPSTDTQY
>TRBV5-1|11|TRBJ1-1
ASSADPNTEAF
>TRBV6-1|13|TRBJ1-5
ASTRMGGGNQPQH